This section outlines one T cell receptor (beta chain) sequence together with its context. The antigen remains undetermined. This sample is drawn from a study of Ad26.COV2.S vaccination and SARS-CoV-2 variants. General observations from the study: After vaccination, reports described spike-specific CD8+ and CD4+ T cell responses as showing substantial breadth.

This CDR3 comprises 15 residues. V was cut by 0 bases and J by 5 bases, with 10 bases left in between. Germline CDR1 is MNHNS and CDR2 is SASEGT. Profiling relied on immunoSEQ multiplex PCR, and the TCRdb table lists in-frame clones only, not all of them. The sample lists over 250,000 clones; around 87% were seen once. Stated treatment: 15 to 20 received Ad26.COV2.S at low or high dose, single or two shots; several received placebo; per-sample allocation not given. Each sample was drawn 63 days after the first injection (of vaccine or placebo). The sequence came from a person aged 18-65 years who received the Ad26.COV2.S COVID-19 vaccine or a placebo. This chain uses TRBV6-1 with TRBJ1-4; weak D call: TRBD1 (5 bases). The source material was peripheral blood, sampled in a trial of Ad26.COV2.S vaccine versus placebo. CDR3: CASSEALQGNEKLFF. The CDR3 bases are TGTGCCAGCAGTGAAGCCCTTCAGGGAAATGAAAAACTGTTTTTT.